Listed here are 21 T cell receptor beta chains from one sample, sequenced in a study of blood T cells in healthy people across ages. Using a J-beta primer mix together with a sample-barcoded 5' primer, a second PCR was run for about 6 to 12 cycles. MiXCR, run by TCRdb on the 5' RACE reads, gives a single entry per CDR3 protein. The sample has about 1,500,000 distinct CDR3 sequences, around two fifths seen once. Sequencing was done on a sample of blood. The receptors stem from a young woman in good health.

CDR3 nucleotide sequence: TGTGCCAGCAGTTCCCTCAATCGCTACACCGGCTATGGCTACACCTTC. Residues: CASSSLNRYTGYGYTF. V usage is TRBV6-2 or TRBV6-3 and J usage is TRBJ1-2; no firm D call. The CDR3 consists of 16 residues. Germline V gives CDR1 MNHEY, CDR2 SVGEGT. V gave up 4 bases and J gave up 4 bases, with 19 bases separating them.

V usage is TRBV20-1 and J usage is TRBJ2-7; TRBD2 is a possible D gene (5 bases). The germline V gene encodes CDR1 DFQATT and CDR2 SNEGSKA (reference sequence). This CDR3 region has 16 residues. V lost 4 bases and J 3 bases, leaving 22 bases between the germline ends. The CDR3 here is CSATRAAAGGLYEQYF. CDR3 coding DNA: TGCAGTGCTACCCGTGCCGCGGCAGGAGGCCTCTACGAGCAGTACTTC.

The table lists this clonotype with a few counts. The gene calls are TRBV28 and TRBJ2-7; 8 nucleotides agree with TRBD2. Germline CDR1 MDHEN, CDR2 SYDVKM. CDR3 size: 13 residues. V trimming: 3 bases; J trimming: 12 bases; junction bases outside the gene matches: 10. CDR3 in DNA: TGTGCCAGCAGTTTTGGGCTAGCGGGTGGGTCGTACTTC. Amino acid sequence: CASSFGLAGGSYF.

This CDR3 reads CASSWTGYDGYTF. The CDR3 DNA follows: TGTGCCAGCAGCTGGACAGGGTACGATGGCTACACCTTC. The chain uses TRBV28 and TRBJ1-2, with 8 bases identical to TRBD1. Germline V gives CDR1 MDHEN, CDR2 SYDVKM. J was trimmed by 6 bases and V by 6 bases; bases with no gene match: 6. CDR3 size: 13 residues.

In this sample, this clonotype turned up once. The chain links TRBV20-1 to TRBJ1-5, with TRBD1 matching over 7 bases. Germline V lookup: CDR1 DFQATT, CDR2 SNEGSKA (reference sequence). With 4 bases clipped from V and 6 bases from J, the junction kept 12 bases outside the gene matches. The CDR3 runs to 15 residues. CDR3 bases: TGCAGTGCTACTTCCCTGGAGGGGGCTGGTCAGCCCCAGCATTTT. Residues: CSATSLEGAGQPQHF.

Details on this clonotype: A read error likely explains this, since a far larger clone differs by one base. The chain combines TRBV7-2 with TRBJ2-3, with D hard to call. Germline values: CDR1 SGHTA, CDR2 FQGNSA. This CDR3 comprises 12 residues. Trimming removed 5 bases from V and 2 bases from J, with 5 bases in between. CDR3 nucleotides: TGTGCCAGCAGCATCACCACAGATACGCAGTATTTT. Protein: CASSITTDTQYF.

V usage is TRBV5-1 and J usage is TRBJ2-5, with 13 bases matching TRBD2. The CDR3 covers 19 residues. The germline V gene has CDR1 SGHRS and CDR2 YFSETQ. V was pared by 1 base and J by 1 base, with 10 bases of the junction left unmatched. This CDR3 reads CASSLPGLAGSQVQETQYF. The CDR3 nucleotides read TGCGCCAGCAGCTTGCCGGGACTAGCGGGATCACAGGTCCAAGAGACCCAGTACTTC.

The genes are TRBV11-2 and TRBJ2-7; no definite D call. Between the trimmed V and J ends, which lost 1 base and 12 bases, there was a span of 16 bases. Germline V lookup: CDR1 SGHAT, CDR2 FQNNGV. This CDR3 has 13 residues. CDR3 protein: CASSLVVAGGLYF. Here the CDR3 DNA reads TGTGCCAGCAGCTTAGTAGTGGCTGGCGGCCTGTACTTC. Full variable domain (rest looked up from reference TRBV11-2 and TRBJ2-7): EAGVAQSPRYKIIEKRQSVAFWCNPISGHATLYWYQQILGQGPKLLIQFQNNGVVDDSQLPKDRFSAERLKGVDSTLKIQPAKLEDSAVYLCASSLVVAGGLYFGPGTRLTVT.

As regards this clonotype: One end of the junction fails to match germline, which may point to a read error. The chain recombines TRBV4-1 with TRBJ1-2, with unresolved D. The CDR3 spans 16 residues. Looked up from germline, CDR1 is MGHRA and CDR2 is YSYEKL. CDR3 sequence reads: CASSQGRVGENYGHTF. The DNA for the CDR3 is TGCGCCAGCAGCCAAGGGAGAGTGGGTGAAAACTATGGCCACACCTTC.

This clonotype appeared a few times. This sequence joins TRBV2 and TRBJ2-4; D gene unclear. Germline values: CDR1 SNHLY, CDR2 FYNNEI. There are 16 residues in the CDR3. With 2 bases removed from V and 0 bases from J, the gap between germline ends came to 11 bases. The CDR3 protein is CASSERPGLAKNIQYF. In DNA form, the CDR3 reads TGTGCCAGCAGTGAACGGCCAGGCCTAGCCAAAAACATTCAGTACTTC.

A few counts support this clonotype. The V call is TRBV20-1, the J call TRBJ1-2; 10 bases agree with TRBD1. Germline V gives CDR1 DFQATT, CDR2 SNEGSKA (reference sequence). The V segment lost 0 bases and the J segment 4 bases; nucleotides outside the gene matches: 11. The CDR3 is made up of 17 amino acids. CDR3 amino acids: CSARDWEGQGKGYGYTF. The CDR3 DNA sequence: TGCAGTGCTAGAGATTGGGAGGGACAGGGGAAGGGCTATGGCTACACCTTC.

The chain carries TRBV3-1 and TRBJ2-5; weak D call: TRBD1 (5 bases). With 4 bases removed from V and 4 bases from J, the gap between germline ends came to 16 bases. CDR1 and CDR2 (germline): LGHDT, YNNKEL (reference sequence). The CDR3 length is 15 residues. The CDR3 nucleotides read TGTGCCAGCAGCCGGCAGGGTGTGGTACGAGAGACCCAGTACTTC. Amino acid sequence: CASSRQGVVRETQYF.

The sample holds a few counts of this clonotype. The genes are TRBV28 and TRBJ2-3; TRBD2 matches 12 bases. Trimming removed 5 bases from V and 3 bases from J; junction bases left unmatched: 6. The CDR3 covers 16 residues. Germline V gives CDR1 MDHEN, CDR2 SYDVKM. CDR3 loop: CASSPTSGGQTDTQYF. The CDR3 nucleotides are TGTGCCAGCAGTCCTACTAGCGGGGGGCAAACAGATACGCAGTATTTT.

This clonotype was detected a few times. The chain employs TRBV28 and TRBJ1-2, with TRBD1 identical over 10 bases. Germline-derived CDR1 and CDR2 are MDHEN and SYDVKM. The CDR3 sequence is 14 residues long. Trimming removed 5 bases from V and 6 bases from J; junction bases left unmatched: 6. The CDR3 here is CASSVPGQGNGYTF. Written as DNA, the CDR3 is TGTGCCAGCAGTGTACCGGGACAGGGGAATGGCTACACCTTC.

This clonotype showed up just a few times. The gene calls are TRBV20-1 and TRBJ2-1, with 7 bases that match TRBD2. This CDR3 contains 14 residues. V dropped 3 bases and J dropped 9; count of bases not matched to a gene: 11. Germline V gene lookup returns CDR1 DFQATT and CDR2 SNEGSKA (reference sequence). The chain's CDR3 is CSASPPGLLVEQFF. The CDR3 DNA follows: TGCAGTGCTAGCCCCCCGGGACTACTAGTTGAGCAGTTCTTC.

The chain employs TRBV7-2 and TRBJ2-5, with D possibly TRBD1 on 6 matching bases. Gene TRBJ2-1 matches the end of the DNA better, so the J call may be wrong. Germline V gives CDR1 SGHTA, CDR2 FQGNSA. The CDR3 is made up of 15 amino acids. In DNA, the CDR3 is TGTGCCAGCAGCTCGCAAACAGGGAATCAAGAGACCCAGTTCTTC. Its protein is CASSSQTGNQETQFF.

The J gene is TRBJ2-1, the V gene TRBV6-4, with 12 bases matching TRBD2. Germline V gene data show CDR1 as MRHNA and CDR2 as SNTAGT. Trimming at V came to 6 bases and at J to 7 bases, leaving 7 bases not matched to a gene. The CDR3 is 15 amino acids. CDR3 in amino acids: CASRVLAGGDNEQFF. In DNA, the CDR3 is TGTGCCAGCAGGGTACTAGCGGGAGGAGATAATGAGCAGTTCTTC.

This chain uses TRBV29-1 with TRBJ1-3; unclear D gene. The CDR3 spans 11 residues. V lost 7 bases and J 7 bases, leaving 11 bases between the germline ends. CDR1 and CDR2 from the germline V gene are SQVTM and ANQGSEA. The CDR3 DNA follows: TGCAGCGCCGGTGACGGGAACACCATATATTTT. Amino acids: CSAGDGNTIYF.

The chain uses TRBV20-1 and TRBJ1-4; TRBD1 is a possible D gene (6 bases). CDR1 and CDR2 from the germline V gene are DFQATT and SNEGSKA (reference sequence). Trimming removed 6 bases at V and 7 bases at J, with 15 bases between. This CDR3 region has 13 residues. The CDR3 spells CSATARGGEKLFF. The CDR3 DNA is TGCAGTGCCACCGCTAGGGGGGGTGAAAAACTGTTTTTT.

This clonotype was observed a few times. V is TRBV6-5 and J is TRBJ2-7; the D gene is possibly TRBD2 (6 bases). V lost 3 bases, J lost 0 bases, and 15 bases lay in between. The germline V gene encodes CDR1 MNHEY and CDR2 SVGAGI. The CDR3 runs to 16 residues. Here the CDR3 DNA reads TGTGCCAGCAGTTATGGCCAGCGGGCTAGCTCCTACGAGCAGTACTTC. Translation gives CASSYGQRASSYEQYF.

Of note for this clonotype: Germline and junction disagree at one end, which may indicate a read error. The chain links TRBV2 to TRBJ2-1; 9 nucleotides line up with TRBD2. Germline V gene sequence: CDR1 SNHLY, CDR2 FYNNEI. This CDR3 is built from 16 residues. The CDR3 nucleotides are TGTGTCAGCAGTGAAGCGACTAGCGGTAGTTACAATGAGCAGTTCTTC. Amino acid sequence: CVSSEATSGSYNEQFF. The variable domain in full, with the rest retrieved from reference TRBV2 and TRBJ2-1, is EPEVTQTPSHQVTQMGQEVILRCVPISNHLYFYWYRQILGQKVEFLVSFYNNEISEKSEIFDDQFSVERPDGSNFTLKIRSTKLEDSAMYFCVSSEATSGSYNEQFFGPGTRLTVL.